This record concerns one T cell receptor (beta chain) sequence. The antigen it recognizes is unknown. Base-call qualities are not available, and no considerably larger clone is one nucleotide away. The data were obtained in a study of cytomegalovirus exposure and HLA in healthy donors (TCRdb year 2017). Background for the entire study: An earlier analysis of roughly 500 of the donors reported 276 Gb of sequence data and some 110 million unique TCR beta sequences obtained from 150 million to 200 million T cells. An early release that covered some 630 HLA-typed donors contained approximately 300 gigabases of sequencing data and 70 million to 100 million unique TCR sequences. The genetic ancestry cluster associated with self-reported Caucasian donors included over 65% of the approximately 400 genotyped donors. The study aimed to test whether cataloging public T cell receptors could reveal signatures of past pathogen exposure. Using immunosequencing, the study profiled T cell repertoires from some 670 subjects and related those repertoires to cytomegalovirus serostatus. In addition to the first cohort of 650 to 800 subjects, a separate validation cohort of over 90 different subjects was used. The study combined high-throughput TCR immunosequencing, statistical association of individual TCRs with disease status, and machine learning to predict cytomegalovirus infection status. To study patterns of TCR occurrence, a later analysis re-analyzed previously published TCR beta repertoires from 666 donors and added high-resolution HLA genotyping. The later analysis used no new phenotypic data to find candidate immune exposures, relying instead on TCR beta sequences and their occurrence across donors. To decide whether each TCR beta V gene segment behaved as functional or pseudogenic, an earlier analysis of 587 of the donors relied on high-throughput TCR beta sequencing. Donor age, sex, ethnicity and CMV serostatus were compiled alongside the repertoire data. A later genetic analysis took genome-wide SNP genotypes for about 55% of the 666 donors and used that subset as a discovery cohort. Every repertoire in the discovery cohort had been generated on one and the same sequencing platform. HLA typing covered class I and class II loci at four-digit resolution. The number of donors typed differed by locus, with roughly 620-630 for A, B, C, DRB1 and DQB1, 522 for DQA1, approximately 570 for DPA1, and some 470 for DPB1. Because of strong linkage in the cohort, roughly five DR-DQ haplotypes were treated as single units for association and clustering. Across under 500 genotyped donors of the cohort, an average of approximately 220,000 unique TCR beta nucleotide sequences per donor were sequenced, and roughly a sixth of those sequences were non-productive. Overall results and qualifications from the work: Because counts were too low, around 18 rarely observed V segments, including chromosome 9 orphons, were left out of the earlier analysis of about 620 of the donors. An association between a missense DCLRE1C variant and V-gene and J-gene trimming of TCR beta chains was found in a later genetic analysis and replicated in an independent cohort. Linkage disequilibrium might explain the correlated functional status among segregating V segments, but an unknown experimental factor could not be ruled out. The authors suggested that the approach could potentially be extended to other disease states and immunological phenotypes. Because HLA typing was unavailable for some donors at each locus, only the typed subset was used in association tests. Specific HLA alleles were associated with 15,000 to 20,000 TCR beta sequences at a false discovery rate of 0.05 in a later analysis. Most TCR sequences were seen in very few donors, while some public TCRs were found in many individuals. A total of 150 or so TCR beta chains were listed by the study as associated with cytomegalovirus. In a later analysis, most CMV-associated TCR beta chains were found to appear HLA-restricted, with HLA associations seemingly driven largely by CMV exposure. In a later analysis, the rate of TCR association differed among HLA loci, with DRB1 alleles having the most associated TCRs and HLA-C alleles having the fewest. A later genetic analysis reported fewer N-insertions in productive TCRs among donors in an Asian-associated ancestry cluster than the roughly 720-donor mean. Sequencing depth was assumed to be roughly uniform across donors in the presence/absence analyses, though that assumption may not hold. Strong co-occurrence of HLA alleles, especially DR and DQ, made assigning TCR associations to individual alleles difficult. Immune exposure information for the cohort was limited to CMV serostatus. An earlier analysis of roughly 570 of the donors showed that most TCR beta V segments appeared in productive rearrangements either about 87% or about 30% of the time, which broadly matched IMGT annotations. The sequencing pipeline was judged likely to have produced a cluster of highly shared sequence variants as a technical artifact. Some IMGT-functional V segments, including TRBV6-2 and TRBV6-3, could not be told apart with the 87-base-pair reads, so those segments were excluded. A later analysis reported that several top co-occurrence clusters appeared linked to parvovirus B19, influenza, CMV and Epstein-Barr virus. A few of the identified cytomegalovirus-associated TCR beta chains were confirmed in vitro to be specific for cytomegalovirus antigens. In a later analysis, HLA-associated TCR beta chains were found to be more clonally expanded and to have lower generation probabilities than equally common non-associated chains. In this cohort, only TCR beta chains were sequenced, and detectable features were limited by the absence of alpha or paired-chain data. A further reported finding was that TCR beta sequences accurately predicted the HLA-A and HLA-B alleles for most subjects in the first cohort. The classifier was reported to diagnose cytomegalovirus status with high specificity and sensitivity in both the original cohort and the validation cohort.

In total, approximately 610 healthy bone marrow donors made up the cohort. All cohort members were sampled while nominally healthy, although unrecorded immune exposures were likely present. The donor was CMV seropositive and belonged to the group of 250 to 300 seropositive cohort members. Each donor provided a peripheral blood sample, and peripheral blood mononuclear cells were used for TCR beta sequencing. The Qiagen DNeasy Blood Extraction Kit was used to extract genomic DNA from the blood cell samples. Trimming costs V 3 bases and J 5 bases, and their ends lie 4 bases apart. The CDR3 spans 11 residues, from the cysteine through the phenylalanine. Only the CDR3 DNA stays, 33 bases, in frame from base 1. From the germline V gene (reference sequence), CDR1 is DFQATT and CDR2 is SNEGSKA. To prepare the library, the immunoSEQ multiplex PCR assay was applied. For the multiplex PCR, a mixture combining 60 forward primers for TCR Vbeta segments and 13 reverse primers for TCR Jbeta segments was used. Amplification of the CDR3 region of rearranged TCR beta genes was performed with a multiplex PCR assay on genomic DNA. On the Illumina HiSeq System, the amplified TCR beta libraries were sequenced as 87-base-pair reads. The published analysis was carried out like this. A later analysis counted tens of millions of unique TCR beta chains across the roughly 700 repertoires, and some 11 million of these chains were shared by at least two donors. To remove PCR and sequencing errors, raw reads were error-corrected and collapsed into unique sequences using a nearest-neighbor algorithm that merged closely related sequences. To assign V, D and J gene segments, CDR3 sequences were aligned to IMGT reference sequences. Each retained sequence needed at least a six-nucleotide match to both a V gene segment and a J gene segment. A rearrangement counted as productive if the CDR3 had no stop codons and remained in frame with V and J, and every other rearrangement counted as non-productive. Following IMGT convention, CDR3 was defined as the stretch from the second conserved V-encoded cysteine up to the conserved J-encoded phenylalanine. The earlier analysis of some 580 of the donors excluded any sequence lacking an unambiguous match to a single V gene segment. In an earlier analysis of almost 600 of the donors, a V segment was called functional when productive rearrangements were above 56.7%, and segregating when the standard deviation between donors exceeded 5%. A statistical classification framework was developed to diagnose cytomegalovirus status using the catalog of TCR beta chain sequences. V and J gene assignment, in a later analysis, came from comparing TCR nucleotide sequences with IMGT/GENE-DB human TR gene sequences. Using the TCRdist pipeline, a later analysis assigned CDR3 sequences along with most-parsimonious VDJ recombination scenarios. In a later analysis, every TCR beta chain was defined by the combination of its CDR3 amino acid sequence and its V-gene family, and reads without a unique V-gene family were dropped. To address suspected cross-contamination and a sequencing artifact, a later analysis removed over 500 highly shared, low-generation-probability nucleotide sequences. In a later analysis, a clonal expansion index was calculated for each public chain from normalized within-repertoire ranks of inferred template counts. In a later analysis, generation probabilities were computed with a VDJ recombination model fitted to out-of-frame rearrangements, and the resulting probabilities were checked against IGoR. In a later analysis, hypergeometric tests were used to score TCR-TCR, TCR-HLA and TCR-CMV co-occurrence, with a repertoire-size bias correction applied to TCR pairs. False discovery rates were estimated in a later analysis by permuting HLA or CMV assignments 20 times. A later analysis grouped co-occurring TCRs with DBSCAN, adding TCRdist sequence similarity when clustering within HLA-allele-positive subsets. For co-occurrence clustering, repertoires with fewer than 30,000 or more than 120,000 public chains were excluded, along with several repertoires with anomalous nucleotide sharing. This is the immuneACCESS table as TCRdb keeps it, with only in-frame sequences that have V and J called. A part of the clones is gone; compared with another copy, unresolved V genes explain less than half, and the rest is unexplained. V and J calls and clone size are those listed in that table; D and trimming were worked out from the DNA. The sample includes approximately 140,000 clones, with around 79% observed a single time. The ten largest clones add up to under 8% of the sample.

The source material was PBMCs. This sequence originates from a man between 45 and 60 years old in good health and CMV-seropositive. This sequence uses TRBV20-1 and TRBJ2-2; too little of a D gene remains to name it. The CDR3 loop reads CSASFTGELFF. The bases are TGCAGTGCTAGCTTTACCGGGGAGCTGTTTTTT.